The rows below give T cell receptor beta chains drawn from one sample of a study of T-cell memory formation after mild COVID-19. Using its own MiXCR run on the 5' RACE reads, TCRdb lists one record per CDR3 protein. The data contain roughly 510,000 distinct CDR3 sequences, approximately 15% of them singletons. Specimen: PBMCs or a T cell subset sorted from them (not recorded which). Every receptor here comes from an adult woman who had mild COVID-19 (a few samples of this study predate the infection). Cell type and time point are not known. Both conserved end residues are part of each CDR3. The D gene is left open where the match is weak. Size is stated for part of the rows, as once, few or many counts, or as a class when the clone is expanded.

clone_size,j_call,d_call,v_call,cdr3_nt,cdr3_aa
once,TRBJ2-5,-,TRBV7-2,TGTGCCAGCCAGATCGGGCGGGTAGGACAAGAGACCCAGTACTTC,CASQIGRVGQETQYF
many,TRBJ1-1,-,TRBV6-5,TGTGCCAGCAGTCCTACAGCGAGAGGGACTGAAGCTTTCTTT,CASSPTARGTEAFF
-,TRBJ1-6,-,TRBV7-6,TGTGCCAGCAGCTTAGAATGGGGCCCGAATTCACCCCTCCACTTT,CASSLEWGPNSPLHF
-,TRBJ1-5,-,TRBV20-1,TGCAGTGCTAGTTCAGGAGGACACGGTCAGCCCCAGCATTTT,CSASSGGHGQPQHF
few,TRBJ2-3,TRBD2,TRBV29-1,TGCAGCGTTGCCGGGACTAGCGGGGGGTACCGTGCTAGCACAGATACGCAGTATTTT,CSVAGTSGGYRASTDTQYF
once,TRBJ2-3,TRBD2,TRBV29-1,TGCAGCGTTGAAGATCTCCATCGGGGGGACTTCTGGCACCAGTACTTT,CSVEDLHRGDFWHQYF
-,TRBJ2-5,-,TRBV18,TGTGCCAGCTCACCACCCCGGAGTCAAGAGACCCAGTACTTC,CASSPPRSQETQYF
many,TRBJ2-1,-,TRBV6-5,TGTGCCAGCAGTTACTCCGGCGGAGAGCAGTTCTTC,CASSYSGGEQFF
-,TRBJ2-3,TRBD2,TRBV5-1,TGCGCCAGCAGCTCTGGGACTAGCGCTATCACAGATACGCAGTATTTT,CASSSGTSAITDTQYF
-,TRBJ2-7,TRBD2,TRBV4-3,TGCGCCAGCAGCCAATTGCGGGAGGTGTCCGAGCAGTACTTC,CASSQLREVSEQYF
-,TRBJ2-3,TRBD2,TRBV18,TGTGCCAGCTCACCCCCAGCGGGGGTAAGGGCAGATACGCAGTATTTT,CASSPPAGVRADTQYF
few,TRBJ1-4,-,TRBV25-1,TGTGCCAGCAGTGAGGCAGGGGCCGAAAAACTGTTTTTT,CASSEAGAEKLFF
-,TRBJ1-2,-,TRBV30,TGTGCCTGGAGTGGGGGGGCCACCTATGGCTACACCTTC,CAWSGGATYGYTF
-,TRBJ2-5,-,TRBV18,TGTGCCAGCTCACCACGGAAAGGGTCCGGTGAGACCCAGTACTTC,CASSPRKGSGETQYF
few,TRBJ2-1,-,TRBV6-2/TRBV6-3,TGTGCCAGCAGTTACTCGAGGTCGTTGCGGTTCTTC,CASSYSRSLRFF
few,TRBJ1-1,TRBD1,TRBV7-2,TGTGCCAGCAGCTTCGGACAGGGGTGGAACACTGAAGCTTTCTTT,CASSFGQGWNTEAFF
few,TRBJ1-2,TRBD1,TRBV5-1,TGCGCCAGCAGCCCCGACAGGGGAGGGGGATATGGCTACACCTTC,CASSPDRGGGYGYTF
-,TRBJ1-5,-,TRBV6-1,TGTGCCAGCAGTGAAGCCGCGTTTGGGGGGACCAATCAGCCCCAGCATTTT,CASSEAAFGGTNQPQHF
few,TRBJ2-7,TRBD2,TRBV6-2/TRBV6-3,TGTGCCAGCAGCCTGGGACTAGCGGGAACGGGCTCCTACGAGCAGTACTTC,CASSLGLAGTGSYEQYF
-,TRBJ2-1,TRBD2,TRBV20-1,TGCAGTGCTAGATCCCTCGGGGGGGGCAATGAGCAGTTCTTC,CSARSLGGGNEQFF
-,TRBJ1-1,-,TRBV24-1,TGTGCCACCAGTGATTTTCGAGGCACTGAAGCTTTCTTT,CATSDFRGTEAFF
-,TRBJ2-5,TRBD1,TRBV27,TGTGCCACCAAAAGGGGACAGGGGGCTTTAGAGACCCAGTACTTC,CATKRGQGALETQYF
-,TRBJ2-3,TRBD2,TRBV20-1,TGCAGTGCTAGTCCCCTAGCGGGAGGGAACACAGATACGCAGTATTTT,CSASPLAGGNTDTQYF
few,TRBJ1-1,TRBD1,TRBV29-1,TGCAGCGTTGAGCAGGGGGCCACTGAAGCTTTCTTT,CSVEQGATEAFF
-,TRBJ2-2,-,TRBV5-1,TGCGCCAGCAGCTTGGAAGGCTTCCGTGGGGGCGGGGAGCTGTTTTTT,CASSLEGFRGGGELFF
few,TRBJ2-3,-,TRBV24-1,TGTGCCACCAGTGATCCCTCACGCGGTAGCACAGATACGCAGTATTTT,CATSDPSRGSTDTQYF
-,TRBJ2-7,-,TRBV4-1,TGCGCCAGCAGCCAGTCTTTGGCCTTGGACGGGGGCTATTCCTACGAGCAGTACTTC,CASSQSLALDGGYSYEQYF
many,TRBJ2-1,TRBD2,TRBV13,TGTGCCAGCAGCTTAGGTCCCTCCTCCCTGTTAGGGCGGGAGGGCAATGAGCAGTTCTTC,CASSLGPSSLLGREGNEQFF
few,TRBJ1-2,TRBD1,TRBV6-6,TGTGCCAGCAGTTCATCCGGGACAGGGGTGGGCTACACCTTC,CASSSSGTGVGYTF